Presented here are 4 T cell receptor beta chains from one specimen sequenced in a study of blood T cell repertoires in COVID-19. Profiled with immunoSEQ multiplex PCR; TCRdb holds only in-frame clones, not every one. The sample holds around 72,000 clones, 75% to 85% seen once. The sequencing sample was made of peripheral blood. These receptors were obtained from a woman in her 70s with acute or convalescent COVID-19.

This clone was detected only a few times. The chain uses TRBV5-8 and TRBJ1-4; D possibly corresponds to TRBD1 (6 bases). Looked up from germline, CDR1 is SGHTS and CDR2 is YDEGEE. V was cut by 2 bases and J by 8 bases, with 7 bases left in between. The CDR3 has 12 residues. As DNA, the CDR3 is TGTGCCAGCAGCTTCAGGGGAGAAAAACTGTTTTTT. Its protein is CASSFRGEKLFF.

The chain employs TRBV4-1 and TRBJ1-5; 9 bases are shared with TRBD1. V lost 3 bases and J lost 8; bases outside the gene matches: 11. From germline, CDR1 is MGHRA and CDR2 YSYEKL. The CDR3 totals 16 residues. Here the CDR3 reads CASSHRLGQGREPQHF. The DNA of the CDR3 is TGCGCCAGCAGCCACCGTCTAGGACAGGGGAGGGAGCCCCAGCATTTT.

This chain uses TRBV28 with TRBJ1-5, with D uncertain. CDR1 and CDR2 from the germline V gene are MDHEN and SYDVKM. V lost 10 bases to trimming and J lost 5 bases, with 18 bases between them. This CDR3 has 14 residues. In DNA form, the CDR3 reads TGTGCCACCTCGGTCCTAAACGAGGATCAGCCCCAGCATTTT. Translating it yields CATSVLNEDQPQHF.

The chain uses TRBV12-3 or TRBV12-4 and TRBJ1-2, with unresolved D. V was clipped by 3 bases and J by 1 base, with 6 bases between them. The length of the CDR3 is 13 residues. The CDR3 nucleotides read TGTGCCAGCAGTTTTGTCCTTAACTATGGCTACACCTTC. Its translation: CASSFVLNYGYTF.